This TCR beta chain was observed in a study of shared clonotypes between healthy human individuals. CDR1 and CDR2 (germline): ENHRY, SYGVKD. The CDR3 has 13 residues. Deletions cut 10 bases from V and 2 bases from J, with 15 bases between. Repertoires were generated with immunoSEQ multiplex PCR, while TCRdb's copy carries only in-frame clones and drops some. Here the sample spans approximately 1,000,000 clones, approximately 80% being singletons. Memory CD4+ cells were the fraction left after CD45RA+ naive selection. The sequenced sample consisted of memory CD4+ T cells from PBMCs. Subset indicated: CD45RA-negative fraction. This chain joins TRBV10-3 and TRBJ2-7, with D tentatively TRBD1 or TRBD2 (5 bases each). This clonotype originated in a man aged 18 to 30 in good health. Some clones in this sample may be carry-over from other donors' samples. CDR3: CASNRDATYEQYF. CDR3 in DNA: TGTGCCAGTAACCGGGACGCCACCTACGAGCAGTACTTC.